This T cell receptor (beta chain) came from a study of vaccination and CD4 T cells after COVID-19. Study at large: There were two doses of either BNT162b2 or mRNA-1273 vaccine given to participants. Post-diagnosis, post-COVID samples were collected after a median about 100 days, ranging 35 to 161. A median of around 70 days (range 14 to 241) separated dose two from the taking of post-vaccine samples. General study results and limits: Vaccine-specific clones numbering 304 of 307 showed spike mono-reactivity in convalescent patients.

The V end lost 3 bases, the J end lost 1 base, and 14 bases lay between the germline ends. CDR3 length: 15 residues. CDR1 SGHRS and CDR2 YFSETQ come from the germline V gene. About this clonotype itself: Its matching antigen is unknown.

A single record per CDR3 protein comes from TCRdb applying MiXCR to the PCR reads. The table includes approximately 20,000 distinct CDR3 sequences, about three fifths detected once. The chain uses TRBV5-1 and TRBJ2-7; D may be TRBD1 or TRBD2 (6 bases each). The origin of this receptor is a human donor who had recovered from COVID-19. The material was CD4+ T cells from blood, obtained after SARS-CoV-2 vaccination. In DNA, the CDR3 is TGCGCCAGCAGCTCGGGGGCTGGGGGTTCCTACGAGCAGTACTTC. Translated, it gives CASSSGAGGSYEQYF.